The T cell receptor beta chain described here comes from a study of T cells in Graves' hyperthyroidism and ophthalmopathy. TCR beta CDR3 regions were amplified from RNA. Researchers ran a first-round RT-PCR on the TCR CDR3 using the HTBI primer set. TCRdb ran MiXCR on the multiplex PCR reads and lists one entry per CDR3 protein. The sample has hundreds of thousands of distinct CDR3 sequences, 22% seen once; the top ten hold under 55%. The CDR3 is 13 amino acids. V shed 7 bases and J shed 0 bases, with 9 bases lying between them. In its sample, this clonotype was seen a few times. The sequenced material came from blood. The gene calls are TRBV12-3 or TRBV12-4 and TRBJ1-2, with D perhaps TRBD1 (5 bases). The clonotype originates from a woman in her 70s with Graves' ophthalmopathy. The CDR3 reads CASTSGTNYGYTF. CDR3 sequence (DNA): TGTGCCAGCACCTCAGGGACTAACTATGGCTACACCTTC.